The source of this TCR beta chain is a study of shared T cell receptors in the human thymus. Only in-frame clones appear in the TCRdb table, and some are missing; sequencing was by immunoSEQ multiplex PCR. Of roughly 550,000 clones listed, more than 75% are singletons. CDR3 length equals 18 residues. Germline CDR1 SGHAT, CDR2 FQNNGV. With V trimmed by 0 bases and J by 6 bases, 14 bases remained unmatched. Separately, the same data were catalogued under a study of human thymus T cells.

The chain has TRBV11-2 and TRBJ2-7; 10 bases map to TRBD2. The TCR sequence derives from a boy in the first two years of life with a congenital heart defect. Specimen: thymocytes. CDR3 coding DNA: TGTGCCAGCAGCTTAGATCCCCCTAGCGGGAGTGTCCGTGCCGAGCAGTACTTC. Protein sequence: CASSLDPPSGSVRAEQYF.